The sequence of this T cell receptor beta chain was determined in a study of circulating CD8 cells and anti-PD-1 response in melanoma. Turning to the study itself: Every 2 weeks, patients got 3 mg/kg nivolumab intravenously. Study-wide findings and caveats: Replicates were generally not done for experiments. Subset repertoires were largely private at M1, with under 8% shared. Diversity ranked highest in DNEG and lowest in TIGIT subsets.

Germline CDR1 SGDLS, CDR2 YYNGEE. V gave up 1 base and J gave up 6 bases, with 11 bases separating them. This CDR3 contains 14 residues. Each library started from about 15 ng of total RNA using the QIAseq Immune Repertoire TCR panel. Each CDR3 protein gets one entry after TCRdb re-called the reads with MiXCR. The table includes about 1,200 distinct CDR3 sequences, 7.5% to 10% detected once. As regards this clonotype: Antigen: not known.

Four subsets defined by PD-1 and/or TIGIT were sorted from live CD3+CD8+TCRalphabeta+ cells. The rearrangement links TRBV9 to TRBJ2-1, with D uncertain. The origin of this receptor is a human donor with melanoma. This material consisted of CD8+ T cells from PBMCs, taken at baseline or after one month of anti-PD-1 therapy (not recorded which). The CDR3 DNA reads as TGTGCCAGCAGCGTATTCCCAGCAGCCAATGAGCAGTTCTTC. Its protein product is CASSVFPAANEQFF.